This T cell receptor beta chain originates from a study of CD8+CD57+ T cells in acquired aplastic anemia. Study as a whole: DNA from sorted CD4+ and CD8+ cells averaged roughly 3.4 ug. Study-wide findings and caveats: Fewer than 30 shared CD8+ CDR3s appeared highly expressed within patients' immunodominant clones.

An expansion of CD8+CD57+ cells by flow cytometry had been shown in patients chosen for sequencing. Each patient had severe acquired aplastic anemia. It was genomic DNA that served as the template for profiling TCR beta VDJ and CDR3. TCRdb analysed the reads with MiXCR anew, one entry per CDR3 protein. The table shows 200,000 to 250,000 distinct CDR3 sequences, with less than 75% occurring only once. As to this clonotype: Its target is unknown.

Germline V gives CDR1 ENHRY, CDR2 SYGVKD. The CDR3 runs to 14 residues. The V end lost 0 bases, the J end lost 4 bases, and 9 bases lay between the germline ends. This rearrangement joins TRBV10-3 to TRBJ2-5; D remains ambiguous. The source is a human donor with aplastic anemia. The sample comprised sorted CD4+, CD8+, or CD8+CD57+ T cells (not recorded which) from PBMCs. Here the CDR3 reads CAISESDSRETQYF. The CDR3 nucleotides are TGTGCCATCAGTGAGTCAGACTCACGAGAGACCCAGTACTTC.